This record looks at one T cell receptor (beta chain) sequence and its context. Its specific antigen is unknown. No qualities accompany the bases; no much larger clone lies one base away. TCRbeta CDR3 regions were amplified from genomic DNA using the immunoSEQ Assay, a bias-controlled multiplex PCR. The original pipeline was this. Within the assay, amplification of reference gene primers was used to estimate how many nucleated cells each sample contained. To quantify the absolute abundance of each unique TCRbeta CDR3 rearrangement, sequence reads were collapsed and filtered. For each sample, productive Simpson clonality was calculated by taking the square root of Simpson's diversity index across productive rearrangements. TCRdb holds this immuneACCESS table with in-frame rearrangements only. Some clones are missing; in checked studies, unresolved V genes explain under half, and the rest has no known cause. V, J and clone size were drawn from that table, and D and trimming were deduced from the DNA. For this sample the table gives about 100,000 clones, of which about 80% were detected only once. Of the sample, around an eighth is held by the ten largest clones.

Collaborating institutions collected whole blood in K2EDTA tubes following their own protocols. Collaborator samples were shipped for TCRbeta analysis as frozen whole blood, isolated PBMCs, or DNA extracted from either sample type. V and J lose 3 bases and 3 bases, and a span of 16 bases separates them. CDR1 KGHSH and CDR2 LQKENI are derived from the germline V gene. The CDR3 measures 16 amino acids from cysteine to phenylalanine. Just CDR3 DNA is preserved here, 48 bases in frame from base 1. These data belong to a study of blood T cell repertoires in COVID-19 (dated by TCRdb to 2018 to 2020). Regarding the complete study: Samples from collaborators originated in the United States, Italy and Spain and spanned both the acute and convalescent phases of COVID-19. The prospective study material was composed of cDNA or gDNA derived from T cells, B-cell-depleted T cells, or PBMCs. The dataset comprised deeply sampled blood TCRbeta repertoires from subjects exposed to, actively infected with, or recovered from COVID-19. A freely available public database, intended as a resource for researchers studying the immune response to SARS-CoV-2, is where the repertoires were released. The samples were drawn from two sources: the first 160 participants of the ongoing ImmuneRACE study, and some 1,300 subjects contributed by 6 global collaborators. Nearly every sample came with metadata listing a de-identified subject ID, COVID-19 status, age in years and sex. Where available, HLA class I and class II types were obtained from metadata supplied by the sample provider rather than from assay-based typing.

Summary of the overall study and its limitations: Clinical and demographic metadata were provided uncurated, with the amount varying by source and participant.

The sequence links TRBV18 to TRBJ2-3; the D gene is possibly TRBD1, with 5 bases matching. Specimen: peripheral blood. This clonotype was obtained from a woman in her 70s with acute or convalescent COVID-19. The CDR3 region: CASSPRAVQATDTQYF. The DNA sequence reads TGTGCCAGCTCACCCCGGGCGGTACAGGCAACAGATACGCAGTATTTT.